The 17 T cell receptor beta chains below come from one sample, sequenced in a study of B cell selection in AIRE deficiency. The repertoire was sequenced with immunoSEQ multiplex PCR; TCRdb's copy has only in-frame clones and lacks some. Of 20,000 to 25,000 clones in the sample, around 95% were seen once. The sorted conventional CD4 T cells were gated as CD4+CD127+. Sequencing input: CD4+CD127+ conventional T cells sorted from PBMCs. These receptors all come from a human donor in good health.

This rearrangement joins TRBV10-3 to TRBJ2-7; 14 bases match TRBD2. V lost 6 bases, J lost 5 bases, and 9 bases stayed unmatched. The germline V gene encodes CDR1 ENHRY and CDR2 SYGVKD. This CDR3 is built from 16 residues. The CDR3: CAIRAGLAGDLNEQYF. The CDR3 bases are TGTGCCATCAGAGCGGGACTAGCGGGAGATTTGAACGAGCAGTACTTC.

The rearrangement joins TRBV11-2 to TRBJ1-2; D remains ambiguous. The CDR3 is 13 amino acids. Germline CDR1 SGHAT, CDR2 FQNNGV. V lost 3 bases, J lost 4 bases, and 9 bases lay in between. The CDR3 loop is CASSFVTSYGYTF. The CDR3 nucleotides are TGTGCCAGCAGCTTTGTCACCTCCTATGGCTACACCTTC.

This chain connects TRBV9 to TRBJ2-7; TRBD1 aligns across 11 bases. This CDR3 spans 16 amino acids. Germline lookup yields CDR1 SGDLS and CDR2 YYNGEE. V lost 2 bases, J lost 2 bases, and 6 bases stayed unmatched. CDR3 nucleotide sequence: TGTGCCAGCAGCGTCGACCTGGGACAGGGGGCCTACGAGCAGTACTTC. Its protein product is CASSVDLGQGAYEQYF.

The CDR3 nucleotides are TGTGCCAGCAGCCCCCAGAACACCGGGGAGCTGTTTTTT. Its translation: CASSPQNTGELFF. The chain carries TRBV7-3 and TRBJ2-2; D not certain. The V and J ends lost 5 bases and 1 base respectively, with 5 bases between them. CDR1 is SGHTA, CDR2 FQGTGA, per germline. CDR3 length: 13 amino acids.

This sequence joins TRBV2 and TRBJ2-1; the D gene is possibly TRBD1 (6 bases). This CDR3 is built from 15 residues. Trimming shortened V by 7 bases and J by 1 base, and 14 bases separated the two germline ends. Germline loops: CDR1 SNHLY, CDR2 FYNNEI. The CDR3 nucleotides are TGTGCCAGCACCGGCCGTAGGGGGTCCTACAATGAGCAGTTCTTC. It encodes CASTGRRGSYNEQFF.

Concerning this clone: A junction end diverges from the germline sequence, so it may reflect a read error. This chain connects TRBV9 to TRBJ2-7, with TRBD2 matching 8 bases. Germline V gene sequence: CDR1 SGDLS, CDR2 YYNGEE. There are 15 residues in the CDR3. The CDR3 region has the DNA TGTGCCCGCAGCTCCCGGGGAGCGGGAGTGGAAGAGCAGTACTTC. The encoded protein is CARSSRGAGVEEQYF.

This chain uses TRBV6-1 with TRBJ1-3; 9 bases are a match to TRBD1. The junction had 4 bases not matched to a gene; V was cut back by 6 bases and J by 7 bases. Per germline, CDR1 MNHNS and CDR2 SASEGT. This CDR3 contains 13 residues. DNA for the CDR3: TGTGCCAGCAGCCGGGACAGGGCGAACACCATATATTTT. This sequence encodes CASSRDRANTIYF.

The genes are TRBV18 and TRBJ1-3, with 8 positions matching TRBD1. The junction had 3 bases not matched to a gene; V was cut back by 6 bases and J by 2 bases. Germline V lookup: CDR1 KGHSH, CDR2 LQKENI. The CDR3 is 14 residues long. CDR3 nucleotides: TGTGCCAGCTCGGTACAGGGGGCTGGAAACACCATATATTTT. Encoded protein: CASSVQGAGNTIYF.

The chain employs TRBV6-1 and TRBJ2-7; TRBD2 might be the D (5 bases). Trimming took off 7 bases at V and 1 base at J, with 14 bases between the two ends. CDR3 length: 14 amino acids. The germline gives CDR1 MNHNS, CDR2 SASEGT. The CDR3 is CASTRPGLSYEQYF. In DNA, the CDR3 is TGTGCCAGCACCCGACCCGGACTTTCCTACGAGCAGTACTTC.

CDR3 nucleotides: TGTGCCAGCAGCTTGGGGGGGACAGGGGACTACGAGCAGTACTTC. Encoded protein: CASSLGGTGDYEQYF. The V gene is TRBV5-5, the J gene TRBJ2-7; 10 bases map to TRBD1. Germline V gene lookup returns CDR1 SGHKS and CDR2 YYEKEE (reference sequence). CDR3 size: 15 residues. The ends lost 0 bases at V and 3 bases at J; junction bases unmatched: 3.

This rearrangement joins TRBV19 to TRBJ1-1; 9 positions agree with TRBD1. V gave up 0 bases and J gave up 4 bases; unmatched junction bases: 3. CDR3 length: 15 amino acids. The germline V gene encodes CDR1 LNHDA and CDR2 SQIVND (reference sequence). CDR3 loop: CASSIENRGPTEAFF. CDR3 coding DNA: TGTGCCAGTAGTATAGAGAACAGGGGGCCCACTGAAGCTTTCTTT.

V and J are TRBV28 and TRBJ1-1; D is undetermined. Looked up from germline, CDR1 is MDHEN and CDR2 is SYDVKM. Trimming stripped 6 bases from V and 10 bases from J, with 15 bases between. The CDR3 is 12 amino acids. The CDR3 region is CASSLGPIGAFF. CDR3 coding DNA: TGTGCCAGCAGCCTAGGGCCCATAGGAGCTTTCTTT.

This rearrangement joins TRBV7-9 to TRBJ1-1, with D hard to call. CDR3 size: 14 residues. V lost 2 bases to trimming and J lost 4 bases, with 11 bases between them. CDR1 is SEHNR and CDR2 is FQNEAQ in the germline V gene (reference sequence). CDR3 sequence reads: CASSLIKLGTEAFF. The DNA for the CDR3 is TGTGCCAGCAGCTTAATCAAGTTGGGCACTGAAGCTTTCTTT.

The chain joins TRBV18 to TRBJ2-6, with D perhaps matching TRBD1 or TRBD2 (5 bases each). In germline, CDR1 is KGHSH, CDR2 LQKENI. V lost 5 bases to trimming and J lost 0 bases, with 8 bases between them. The CDR3 is 15 residues long. The CDR3 protein is CASSGTISGANVLTF. CDR3 in DNA: TGTGCCAGCTCAGGGACGATCTCTGGGGCCAACGTCCTGACTTTC.

The V call is TRBV28, the J call TRBJ2-5; 10 bases map to TRBD2. This CDR3 has 14 amino acids. V shed 5 bases and J 5 bases; nucleotides not matched to a gene: 5. CDR1 and CDR2 from the germline V gene are MDHEN and SYDVKM. As DNA, the CDR3 is TGTGCCAGCAGTCCAAGCGGGAGGGCGGAGACCCAGTACTTC. This codes for CASSPSGRAETQYF.

This chain uses TRBV6-5 with TRBJ2-7, with D maybe TRBD1 (5 bases). The CDR3 spans 13 residues. V shed 5 bases and J shed 5 bases, with 13 bases lying between them. Germline V gene sequence: CDR1 MNHEY, CDR2 SVGAGI. DNA of the CDR3: TGTGCCAGCAGTCACGCAGGGATCGACGAGCAGTACTTC. The encoded protein is CASSHAGIDEQYF.

In this sample, this clone turned up a few times. The V call is TRBV6-6, the J call TRBJ2-3; possibly TRBD1 or TRBD2 for D (5 bases each). CDR1 and CDR2 (germline): MNHNY, SVGAGI (reference sequence). Deletions cut 6 bases from V and 2 bases from J, with 12 bases between. The CDR3 contains 14 residues. The CDR3 reads CASRPGRDTDTQYF. DNA for the CDR3: TGTGCCAGCAGACCGGGACGGGACACAGATACGCAGTATTTT.